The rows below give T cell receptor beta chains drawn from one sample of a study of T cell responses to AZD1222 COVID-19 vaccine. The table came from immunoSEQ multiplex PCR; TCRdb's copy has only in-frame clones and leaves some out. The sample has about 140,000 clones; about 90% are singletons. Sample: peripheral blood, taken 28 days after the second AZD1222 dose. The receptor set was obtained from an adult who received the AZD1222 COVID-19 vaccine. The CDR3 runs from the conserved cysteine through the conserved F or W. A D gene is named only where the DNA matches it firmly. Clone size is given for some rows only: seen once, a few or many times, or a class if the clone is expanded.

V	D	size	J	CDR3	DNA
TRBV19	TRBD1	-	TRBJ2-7	CASSIKGASEQYF	TGTGCCAGTAGTATAAAGGGGGCAAGCGAGCAGTACTTC
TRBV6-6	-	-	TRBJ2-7	CASIAGPSYEQYF	TGTGCCAGCATTGCGGGACCGTCGTACGAGCAGTACTTC
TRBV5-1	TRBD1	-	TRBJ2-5	CASSRQGDETQYF	TGCGCCAGCAGTCGACAGGGGGACGAGACCCAGTACTTC
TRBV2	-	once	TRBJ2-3	CASSAAPRTDTQYF	TGTGCCAGCAGTGCCGCCCCTCGCACAGATACGCAGTATTTT
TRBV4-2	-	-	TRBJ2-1	CASSHPGDGNEQFF	TGTGCCAGCAGCCACCCAGGGGATGGCAATGAGCAGTTCTTC
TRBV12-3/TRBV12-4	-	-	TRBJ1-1	CASSQIGGEAFF	TGTGCCAGCAGTCAGATTGGGGGTGAAGCTTTCTTT
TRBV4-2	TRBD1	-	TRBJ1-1	CASSRNRGTGANTEAFF	TGTGCCAGCAGCCGGAACAGGGGTACGGGGGCGAACACTGAAGCTTTCTTT
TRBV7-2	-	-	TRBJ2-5	CASSTEGVLEETQYF	TGTGCCAGCAGCACCGAGGGGGTGCTAGAAGAGACCCAGTACTTC
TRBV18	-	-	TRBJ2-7	CASSPGAGATYEQYF	TGTGCCAGCTCTCCCGGGGCGGGGGCTACCTACGAGCAGTACTTC
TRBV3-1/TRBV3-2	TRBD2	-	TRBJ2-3	CASSQVAGGVTDTQYF	TGTGCCAGCAGCCAAGTAGCGGGAGGTGTCACAGATACGCAGTATTTT
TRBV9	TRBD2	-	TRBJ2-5	CASSVSGGRQTQYF	TGTGCCAGCAGCGTAAGCGGGGGGCGGCAGACCCAGTACTTC
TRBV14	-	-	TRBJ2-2	CASSQRNTGELFF	TGTGCCAGCAGCCAGAGGAACACCGGGGAGCTGTTTTTT
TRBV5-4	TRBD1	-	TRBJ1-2	CASSLATGGERYTF	TGTGCCAGCAGCTTGGCGACAGGGGGTGAGCGCTACACCTTC
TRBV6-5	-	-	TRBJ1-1	CASSYSRGGTEAFF	TGTGCCAGCAGTTACTCGCGCGGGGGCACTGAAGCTTTCTTT
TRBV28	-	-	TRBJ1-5	CASSLYLQGRQPQHF	TGTGCCAGCAGTTTGTACCTACAGGGTCGCCAGCCCCAGCATTTT
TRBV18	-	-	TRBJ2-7	CASSLRQGGTIPYEQYF	TGTGCCAGCTCACTGCGACAGGGAGGCACCATTCCCTACGAGCAGTACTTC
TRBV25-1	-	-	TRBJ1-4	CASSEFRAHRGEKLFF	TGTGCCAGCAGTGAATTTCGGGCCCATCGGGGGGAAAAACTGTTTTTT
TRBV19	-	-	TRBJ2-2	CASSPELGRDTGELFF	TGTGCCAGTAGTCCCGAGTTGGGCCGCGACACCGGGGAGCTGTTTTTT
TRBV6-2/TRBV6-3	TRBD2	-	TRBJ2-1	CASSYFRTSGRGNEQFF	TGTGCCAGCAGTTACTTCCGGACTAGCGGGAGGGGGAATGAGCAGTTCTTC
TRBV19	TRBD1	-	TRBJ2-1	CASSTGAGANEQFF	TGTGCCAGTAGCACAGGGGCCGGGGCCAATGAGCAGTTCTTC
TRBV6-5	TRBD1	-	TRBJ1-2	CASSYHRDRDYGYTF	TGTGCCAGCAGTTACCACCGGGACAGGGACTATGGCTACACCTTC
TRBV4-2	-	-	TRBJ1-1	CASSSLGGRSEAFF	TGTGCCAGCAGCTCGCTCGGTGGCCGGTCTGAAGCTTTCTTT
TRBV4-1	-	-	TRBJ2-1	CASSQDPAGALSYNEQFF	TGCGCCAGCAGCCAAGATCCGGCAGGGGCCCTATCCTACAATGAGCAGTTCTTC
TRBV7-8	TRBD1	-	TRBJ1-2	CASSRRPGTDPTITNYGYTF	TGTGCCAGCAGCCGTAGACCCGGGACAGATCCCACTATAACTAACTATGGCTACACCTTC
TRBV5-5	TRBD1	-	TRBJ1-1	CASSTTGVPEAFF	TGTGCCAGCAGCACGACAGGGGTTCCTGAAGCTTTCTTT
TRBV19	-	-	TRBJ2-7	CASSPRDVIPYEQYF	TGTGCCAGTAGTCCCCGGGACGTAATCCCGTACGAGCAGTACTTC
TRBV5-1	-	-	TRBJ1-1	CASSLEGQGYRAFF	TGCGCCAGCAGCTTGGAAGGTCAGGGGTATCGGGCTTTCTTT
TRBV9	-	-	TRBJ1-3	CASSSLPNTIYF	TGTGCCAGCAGTAGTCTCCCAAACACCATATATTTT
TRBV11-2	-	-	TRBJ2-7	CASSLLTSLRSYEQYF	TGTGCCAGCAGCTTACTCACCTCCCTCCGCTCCTACGAGCAGTACTTC
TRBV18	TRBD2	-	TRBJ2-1	CASSYTSSGGTDEQFF	TGTGCCAGCTCATATACTTCTAGCGGGGGAACGGATGAGCAGTTCTTC
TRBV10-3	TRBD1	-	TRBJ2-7	CAIRLDRGGYEQYF	TGTGCCATCAGACTCGACAGGGGGGGCTACGAGCAGTACTTC
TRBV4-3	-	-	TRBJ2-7	CASSQLDGYEQYF	TGCGCCAGCAGCCAATTGGACGGCTACGAGCAGTACTTC
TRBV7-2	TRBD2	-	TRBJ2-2	CASSFPGLAPGELFF	TGTGCCAGCAGCTTCCCCGGACTAGCGCCCGGGGAGCTGTTTTTT
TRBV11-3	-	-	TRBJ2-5	CASSLGAGGQETQYF	TGTGCCAGCAGCTTAGGGGCCGGGGGCCAAGAGACCCAGTACTTC
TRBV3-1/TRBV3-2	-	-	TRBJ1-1	CASSPLKGFGNTEAFF	TGTGCCAGCAGCCCCTTGAAGGGGTTTGGGAACACTGAAGCTTTCTTT
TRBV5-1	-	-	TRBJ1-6	CASSLPRSDSPLHF	TGCGCCAGCAGCTTGCCGAGGTCGGATTCACCCCTCCACTTT
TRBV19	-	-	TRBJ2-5	CASSAFGGPQETQYF	TGTGCCAGTAGTGCTTTCGGGGGGCCCCAAGAGACCCAGTACTTC
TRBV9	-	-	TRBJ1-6	CASSVEVRGHPNSPLHF	TGTGCCAGCAGCGTAGAGGTTAGGGGACACCCCAATTCACCCCTCCACTTT
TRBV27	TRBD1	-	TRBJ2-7	CASGSGTGMVEQYF	TGTGCCAGCGGATCCGGGACAGGGATGGTCGAGCAGTACTTC
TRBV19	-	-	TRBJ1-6	CASGSGPSGSPLHF	TGTGCCAGTGGCTCGGGCCCTTCAGGGTCACCCCTCCACTTT
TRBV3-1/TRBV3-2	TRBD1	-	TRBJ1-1	CASSQGQGGTEAFF	TGTGCCAGCAGCCAGGGACAGGGCGGAACTGAAGCTTTCTTT
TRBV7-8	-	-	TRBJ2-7	CASSPSRSSYEQYF	TGTGCCAGCAGCCCTAGCCGGTCCTCCTACGAGCAGTACTTC
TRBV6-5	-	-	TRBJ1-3	CASTPGLSGNTIYF	TGTGCCAGCACCCCCGGCTTGTCCGGAAACACCATATATTTT
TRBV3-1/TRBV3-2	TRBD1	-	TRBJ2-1	CASSDRGRSSEQFF	TGTGCCAGCAGTGACAGGGGGCGAAGTAGCGAGCAGTTCTTC
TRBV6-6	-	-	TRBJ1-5	CASSHPGRSNQPQHF	TGTGCCAGCAGTCATCCGGGACGTAGCAATCAGCCCCAGCATTTT
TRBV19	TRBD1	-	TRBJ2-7	CASTGTGDYEQYF	TGTGCCAGTACCGGGACAGGGGACTACGAGCAGTACTTC
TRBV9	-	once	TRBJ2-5	CASSPTDKTQYF	TGTGCCAGCAGCCCCACCGATAAGACCCAGTACTTC
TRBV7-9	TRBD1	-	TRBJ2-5	CASSLLPLGGKETQYF	TGTGCCAGCAGCCTCCTTCCTTTAGGGGGCAAAGAGACCCAGTACTTC
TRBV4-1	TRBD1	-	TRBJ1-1	CASSTTGGNRAFF	TGCGCCAGCAGCACAACAGGGGGTAACCGAGCTTTCTTT
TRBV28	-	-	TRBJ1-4	CATGNEKLFF	TGTGCCACCGGAAATGAAAAACTGTTTTTT
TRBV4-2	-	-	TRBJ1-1	CASSFQVRNTEAFF	TGTGCCAGCAGCTTCCAGGTAAGGAACACTGAAGCTTTCTTT
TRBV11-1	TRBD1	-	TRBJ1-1	CASSDRGLGTEAFF	TGTGCCAGCAGCGACAGGGGTTTAGGTACTGAAGCTTTCTTT
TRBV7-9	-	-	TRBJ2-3	CASSQEENTQYF	TGTGCCAGCAGCCAGGAGGAAAATACGCAGTATTTT
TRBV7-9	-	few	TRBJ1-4	CASSLAREKLFF	TGTGCCAGCAGCTTAGCGCGTGAAAAACTGTTTTTT